This T cell receptor beta chain was retrieved from a study of T cell repertoires in cytomegalovirus infection. Across the study: Public TCR beta signature analysis indicated the presence of both CMV infection and matching HLA type.

TCRdb reprocessed the reads via MiXCR and lists one record per CDR3 protein. This sample has 300,000 to 400,000 distinct CDR3 sequences, with around 9.5% found just once. This clonotype was found many times. This CDR3 comprises 14 residues. Germline assignment: CDR1 SGHTA and CDR2 FQGNSA. Trimming removed 1 base from V and 4 bases from J, with 11 bases in between. This chain links TRBV7-2 with TRBJ2-7; unclear D gene. This sequence was found in a human donor in good health (CMV status not recorded). Some clones in this sample may be carry-over from other donors' samples. Sequences were obtained from PBMCs. DNA of the CDR3: TGTGCCAGCAGCTTAGTCGCAGGAAATTACGAGCAGTACTTC. Amino acids: CASSLVAGNYEQYF. Full variable domain (remainder filled in from reference TRBV7-2 and TRBJ2-7): GAGVSQSPSNKVTEKGKDVELRCDPISGHTALYWYRQSLGQGLEFLIYFQGNSAPDKSGLPSDRFSAERTGGSVSTLTIQRTQQEDSAVYLCASSLVAGNYEQYFGPGTRLTVT.